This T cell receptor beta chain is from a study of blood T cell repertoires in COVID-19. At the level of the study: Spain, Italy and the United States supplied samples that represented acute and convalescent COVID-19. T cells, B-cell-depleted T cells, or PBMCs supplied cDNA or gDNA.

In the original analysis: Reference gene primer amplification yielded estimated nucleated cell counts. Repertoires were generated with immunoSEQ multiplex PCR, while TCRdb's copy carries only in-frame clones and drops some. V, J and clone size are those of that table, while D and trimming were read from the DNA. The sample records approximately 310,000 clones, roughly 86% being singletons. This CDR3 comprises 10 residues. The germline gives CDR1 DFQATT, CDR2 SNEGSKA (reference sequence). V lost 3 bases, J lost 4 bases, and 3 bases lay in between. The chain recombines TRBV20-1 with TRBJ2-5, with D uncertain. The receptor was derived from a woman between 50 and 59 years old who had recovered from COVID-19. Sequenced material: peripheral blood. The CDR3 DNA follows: TGCAGTGCTAGCTTAGAGACCCAGTACTTC. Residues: CSASLETQYF.